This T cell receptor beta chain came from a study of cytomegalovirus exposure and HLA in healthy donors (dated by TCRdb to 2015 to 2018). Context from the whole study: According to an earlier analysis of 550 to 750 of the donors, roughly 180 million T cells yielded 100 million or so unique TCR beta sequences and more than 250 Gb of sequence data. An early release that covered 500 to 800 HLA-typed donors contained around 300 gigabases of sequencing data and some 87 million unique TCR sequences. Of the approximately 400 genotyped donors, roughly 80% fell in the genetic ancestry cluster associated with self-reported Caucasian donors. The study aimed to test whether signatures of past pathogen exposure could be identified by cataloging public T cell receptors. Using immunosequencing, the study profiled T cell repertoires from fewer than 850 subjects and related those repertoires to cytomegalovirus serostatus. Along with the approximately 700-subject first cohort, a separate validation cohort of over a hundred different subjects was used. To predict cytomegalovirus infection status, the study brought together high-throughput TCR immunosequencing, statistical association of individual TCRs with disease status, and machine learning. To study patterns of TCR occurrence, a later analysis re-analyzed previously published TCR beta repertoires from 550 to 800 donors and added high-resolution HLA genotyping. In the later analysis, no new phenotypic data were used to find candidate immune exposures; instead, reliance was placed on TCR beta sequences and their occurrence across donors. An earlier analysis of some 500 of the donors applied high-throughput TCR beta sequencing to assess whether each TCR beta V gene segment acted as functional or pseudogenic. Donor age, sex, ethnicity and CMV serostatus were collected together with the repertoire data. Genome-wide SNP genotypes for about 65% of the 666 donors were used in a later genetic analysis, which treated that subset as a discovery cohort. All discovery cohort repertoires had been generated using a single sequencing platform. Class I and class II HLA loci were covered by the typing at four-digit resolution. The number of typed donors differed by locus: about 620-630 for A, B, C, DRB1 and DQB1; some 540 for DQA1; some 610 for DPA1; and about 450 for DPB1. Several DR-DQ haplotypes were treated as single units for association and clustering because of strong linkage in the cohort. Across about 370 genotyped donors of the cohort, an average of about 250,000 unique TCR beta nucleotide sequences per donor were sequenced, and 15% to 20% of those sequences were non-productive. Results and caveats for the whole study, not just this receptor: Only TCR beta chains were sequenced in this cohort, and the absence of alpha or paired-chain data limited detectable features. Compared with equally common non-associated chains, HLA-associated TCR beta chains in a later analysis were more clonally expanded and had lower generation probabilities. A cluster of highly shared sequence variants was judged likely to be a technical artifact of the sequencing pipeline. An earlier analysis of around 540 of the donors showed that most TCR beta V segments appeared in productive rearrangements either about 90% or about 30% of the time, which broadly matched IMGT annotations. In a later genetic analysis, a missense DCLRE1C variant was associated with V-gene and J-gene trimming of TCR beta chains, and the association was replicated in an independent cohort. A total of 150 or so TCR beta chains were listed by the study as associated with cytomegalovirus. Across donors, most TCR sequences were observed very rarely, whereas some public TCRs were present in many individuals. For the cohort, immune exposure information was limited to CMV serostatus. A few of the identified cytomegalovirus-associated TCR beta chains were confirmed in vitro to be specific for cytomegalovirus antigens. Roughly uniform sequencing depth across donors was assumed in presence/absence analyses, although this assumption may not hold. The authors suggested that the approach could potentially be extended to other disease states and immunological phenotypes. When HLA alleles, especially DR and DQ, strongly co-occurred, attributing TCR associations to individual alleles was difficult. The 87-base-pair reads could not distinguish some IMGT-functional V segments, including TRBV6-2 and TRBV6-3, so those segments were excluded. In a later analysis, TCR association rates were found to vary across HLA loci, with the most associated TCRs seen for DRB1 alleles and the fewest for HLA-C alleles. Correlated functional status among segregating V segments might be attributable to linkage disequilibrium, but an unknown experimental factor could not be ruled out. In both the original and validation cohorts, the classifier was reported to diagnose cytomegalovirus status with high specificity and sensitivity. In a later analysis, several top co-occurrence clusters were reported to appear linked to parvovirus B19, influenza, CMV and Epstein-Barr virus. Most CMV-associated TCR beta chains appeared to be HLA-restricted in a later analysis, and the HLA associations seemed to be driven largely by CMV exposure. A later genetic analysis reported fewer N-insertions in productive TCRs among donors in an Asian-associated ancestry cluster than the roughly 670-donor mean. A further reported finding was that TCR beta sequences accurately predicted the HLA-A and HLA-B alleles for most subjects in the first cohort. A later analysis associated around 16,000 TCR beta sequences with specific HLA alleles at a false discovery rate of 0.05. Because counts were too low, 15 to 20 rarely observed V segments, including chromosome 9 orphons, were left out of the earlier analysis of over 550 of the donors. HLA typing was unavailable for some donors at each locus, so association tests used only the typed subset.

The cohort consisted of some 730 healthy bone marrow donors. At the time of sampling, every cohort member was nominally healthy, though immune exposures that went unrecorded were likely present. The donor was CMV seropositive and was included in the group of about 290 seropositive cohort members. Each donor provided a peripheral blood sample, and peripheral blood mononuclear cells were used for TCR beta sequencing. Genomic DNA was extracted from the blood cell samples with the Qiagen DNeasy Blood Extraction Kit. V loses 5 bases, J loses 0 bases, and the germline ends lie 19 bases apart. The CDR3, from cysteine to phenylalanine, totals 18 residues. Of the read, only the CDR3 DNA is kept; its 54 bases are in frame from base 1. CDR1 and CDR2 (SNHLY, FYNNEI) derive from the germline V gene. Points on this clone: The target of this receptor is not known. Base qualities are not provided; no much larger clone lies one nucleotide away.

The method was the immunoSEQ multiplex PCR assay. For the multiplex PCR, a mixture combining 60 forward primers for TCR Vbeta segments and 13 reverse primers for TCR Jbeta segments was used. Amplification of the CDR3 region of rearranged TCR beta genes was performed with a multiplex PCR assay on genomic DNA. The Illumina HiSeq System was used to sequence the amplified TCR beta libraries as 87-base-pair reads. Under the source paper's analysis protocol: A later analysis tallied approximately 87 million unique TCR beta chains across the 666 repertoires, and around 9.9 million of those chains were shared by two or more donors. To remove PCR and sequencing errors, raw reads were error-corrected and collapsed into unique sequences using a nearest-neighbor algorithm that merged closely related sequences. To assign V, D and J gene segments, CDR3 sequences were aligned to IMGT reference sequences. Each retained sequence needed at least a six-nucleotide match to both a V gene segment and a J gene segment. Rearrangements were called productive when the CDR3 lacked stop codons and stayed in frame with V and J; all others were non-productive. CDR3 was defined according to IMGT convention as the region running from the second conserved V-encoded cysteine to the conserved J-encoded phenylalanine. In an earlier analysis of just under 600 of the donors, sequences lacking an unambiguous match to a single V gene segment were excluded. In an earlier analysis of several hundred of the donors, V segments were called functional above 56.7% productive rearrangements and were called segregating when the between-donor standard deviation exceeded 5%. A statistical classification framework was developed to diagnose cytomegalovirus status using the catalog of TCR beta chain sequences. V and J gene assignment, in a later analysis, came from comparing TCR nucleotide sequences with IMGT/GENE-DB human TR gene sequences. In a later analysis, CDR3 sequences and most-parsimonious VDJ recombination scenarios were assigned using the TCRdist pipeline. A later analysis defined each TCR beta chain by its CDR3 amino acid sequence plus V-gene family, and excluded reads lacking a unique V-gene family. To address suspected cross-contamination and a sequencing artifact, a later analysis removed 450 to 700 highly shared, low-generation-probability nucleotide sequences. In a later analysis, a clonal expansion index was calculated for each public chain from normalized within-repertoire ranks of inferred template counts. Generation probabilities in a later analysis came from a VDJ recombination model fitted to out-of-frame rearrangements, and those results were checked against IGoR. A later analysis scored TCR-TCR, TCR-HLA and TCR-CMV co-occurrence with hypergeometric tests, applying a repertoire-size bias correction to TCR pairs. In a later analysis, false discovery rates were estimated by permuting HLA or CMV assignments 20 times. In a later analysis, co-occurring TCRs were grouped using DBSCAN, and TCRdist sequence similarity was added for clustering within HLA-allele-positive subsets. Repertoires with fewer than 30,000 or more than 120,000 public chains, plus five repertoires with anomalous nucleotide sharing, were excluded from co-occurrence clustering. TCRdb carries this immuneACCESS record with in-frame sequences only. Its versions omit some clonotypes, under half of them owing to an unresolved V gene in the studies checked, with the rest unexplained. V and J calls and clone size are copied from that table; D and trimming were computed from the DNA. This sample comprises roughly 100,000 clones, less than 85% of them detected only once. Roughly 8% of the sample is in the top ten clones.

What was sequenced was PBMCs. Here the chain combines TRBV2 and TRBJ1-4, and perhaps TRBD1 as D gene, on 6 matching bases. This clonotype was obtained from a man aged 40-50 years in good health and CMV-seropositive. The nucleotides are TGTGCCAGCAGTCCTAGACAGGCCTACCCTGCAACTAATGAAAAACTGTTTTTT. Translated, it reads CASSPRQAYPATNEKLFF.